What follows are 13 T cell receptor beta chains derived from one specimen sequenced in a study of T cell clones after liver transplantation. Profiled with immunoSEQ multiplex PCR; TCRdb holds only in-frame clones, not every one. The data hold 60,000 or so clones, with 70% to 80% observed a single time. The sample was CD4+ T cells from blood, taken before liver transplant. The receptors shown here come from a human donor who received a liver transplant.

V gene TRBV6-5 combines with J gene TRBJ2-3, with a weak D call TRBD2 (6 bases). Germline V gene lookup returns CDR1 MNHEY and CDR2 SVGAGI. This CDR3 region has 15 residues. V was clipped by 6 bases and J by 2 bases, with 15 bases between them. In DNA form, the CDR3 reads TGTGCCAGCAGCCCAGTCTGGGGGGACACAGATACGCAGTATTTT. Residues: CASSPVWGDTDTQYF.

The genes are TRBV5-5 and TRBJ2-1; D not resolved. CDR3 length: 12 amino acids. V was clipped by 4 bases and J by 9 bases, with 11 bases between them. Germline values: CDR1 SGHKS, CDR2 YYEKEE (reference sequence). DNA of the CDR3: TGTGCCAGCAGCGGGCTTCTCGGTGAGCAGTTCTTC. Translating it yields CASSGLLGEQFF.

This clone was observed a handful of times. The chain employs TRBV6-5 and TRBJ1-2; 7 bases agree with TRBD1. V shed 0 bases and J 8 bases; nucleotides not matched to a gene: 3. The V gene's germline CDR1 is MNHEY and CDR2 SVGAGI. This CDR3 comprises 13 residues. The CDR3 region is CASSYSTGSGYTF. The DNA of the CDR3 is TGTGCCAGCAGTTACTCGACAGGGAGCGGCTACACCTTC.

This rearrangement joins TRBV7-9 to TRBJ2-3; D is ambiguous. The ends were cut back, 5 bases at V and 3 bases at J, with 9 bases in the middle. Germline V CDR1 and CDR2: SEHNR, FQNEAQ (reference sequence). The CDR3 spans 13 residues. The CDR3 loop reads CASSKEPTDTQYF. The CDR3 coding sequence is TGTGCCAGCAGCAAGGAGCCGACAGATACGCAGTATTTT.

V and J are TRBV2 and TRBJ1-4; a weak D match, TRBD1 (6 bases). Germline CDR1 and CDR2: SNHLY and FYNNEI. The germline V and J ends were trimmed by 6 bases and 4 bases, with 9 bases remaining between them. The CDR3 is made up of 13 amino acids. The CDR3 DNA reads as TGTGCCAGCAGCGGACAGATTAATGAAAAACTGTTTTTT. Translation gives CASSGQINEKLFF.

The chain recombines TRBV4-2 with TRBJ1-1; TRBD1 agrees at 7 bases. Germline loops: CDR1 LGHNA, CDR2 YNFKEQ. J was trimmed by 0 bases and V by 0 bases; bases with no gene match: 4. The CDR3 covers 16 residues. This CDR3 is CASSQDLRGLNTEAFF. DNA for the CDR3: TGTGCCAGCAGCCAAGATTTGAGGGGGCTGAACACTGAAGCTTTCTTT.

The gene calls are TRBV4-1 and TRBJ2-3, with 7 bases fitting TRBD1. The V and J ends lost 1 base and 3 bases, in that order; junction bases with no gene match: 4. Germline CDR1 and CDR2: MGHRA and YSYEKL. CDR3 length: 15 amino acids. CDR3 sequence: CASSQADRYTDTQYF. In nucleotides, the CDR3 is TGCGCCAGCAGCCAAGCGGACAGGTATACAGATACGCAGTATTTT.

The chain links TRBV7-9 to TRBJ2-1; D unclear. The CDR3 consists of 12 residues. CDR1 and CDR2 (germline): SEHNR, FQNEAQ (reference sequence). V was shortened by 5 bases and J by 3 bases, with 5 bases between the two germline ends. CDR3 coding DNA: TGTGCCAGCAGCGCTAGCTACAATGAGCAGTTCTTC. Residues: CASSASYNEQFF. The full variable domain, with the rest looked up from reference TRBV7-9 and TRBJ2-1, is DTGVSQNPRHKITKRGQNVTFRCDPISEHNRLYWYRQTLGQGPEFLTYFQNEAQLEKSRLLSDRFSAERPKGSFSTLEIQRTEQGDSAMYLCASSASYNEQFFGPGTRLTVL.

This CDR3 reads CASSLDGLAHGSYNEQFF. The CDR3 DNA reads as TGTGCCAGCAGCTTAGACGGACTAGCGCACGGCTCCTACAATGAGCAGTTCTTC. V gene TRBV7-8 combines with J gene TRBJ2-1; 9 bases map to TRBD2. The ends lost 1 base at V and 0 bases at J; junction bases unmatched: 7. Germline V gene sequence: CDR1 SGHVS, CDR2 FQNEAQ. This CDR3 region has 18 residues.

About this clone: Mismatch with germline at one junction end may stem from a read error. CDR3 in DNA: TGCAGCGTTGAAAATCTGAGGGCCCCCGGTGACGCCTTC. Protein product: CSVENLRAPGDAF. V and J are TRBV29-1 and TRBJ1-2, with D hard to call. The CDR3 is 13 amino acids. In germline, CDR1 is SQVTM, CDR2 ANQGSEA. Based on the CDR3 plus reference TRBV29-1 and TRBJ1-2, the full variable domain is SAVISQKPSRDICQRGTSLTIQCQVDSQVTMMFWYRQQPGQSLTLIATANQGSEATYESGFVIDKFPISRPNLTFSTLTVSNMSPEDSSIYLCSVENLRAPGDAFGSGTRLTVV.

Regarding this clone: The sample holds other DNA sequences that translate to the same CDR3. The chain carries TRBV6-1 and TRBJ1-5; D is perhaps TRBD1 (6 bases). The CDR3 is made up of 13 amino acids. In germline, CDR1 is MNHNS, CDR2 SASEGT. V gave up 7 bases and J gave up 2 bases, with 9 bases separating them. The DNA of the CDR3 is TGTGCCAGCACCAGACAGGGCAATCAGCCCCAGCATTTT. The encoded protein is CASTRQGNQPQHF.

This clone has just a few counts. The V call is TRBV30, the J call TRBJ2-3; D not certain. The V gene lost 4 bases and the J gene lost 4 bases, with 9 bases spanning the gap. The germline gives CDR1 GTSNPN, CDR2 SVGIG (reference sequence). The CDR3 has 12 residues. CDR3 coding DNA: TGTGCCTGGATTTCGCCAGCAGATACGCAGTATTTT. This encodes CAWISPADTQYF.

The rearrangement joins TRBV30 to TRBJ2-7, with TRBD1 identical over 8 bases. V was pared by 5 bases and J by 6 bases, with 9 bases of the junction left unmatched. The CDR3 runs to 13 residues. Germline lookup yields CDR1 GTSNPN and CDR2 SVGIG (reference sequence). The CDR3 DNA reads as TGTGCCTGGGGGGGGACAGGCGCTACCGAGCAGTACTTC. Translating it yields CAWGGTGATEQYF.